This T cell receptor beta chain was captured in a study of technical replicates of blood from several donors. CDR1 is LNHDA, CDR2 SQIVND, per germline (reference sequence). CDR3 length: 13 amino acids. Assay used: immunoSEQ multiplex PCR; TCRdb lists only in-frame clones, some missing. The table includes around 68,000 clones, about 97% detected once. Sequencing input: T cells isolated from PBMCs. This sequence joins TRBV19 and TRBJ2-5, with TRBD2 as a possible D gene (6 bases). With the DNA end fitting TRBJ2-7 better, the J assignment may be wrong. This receptor was taken from a human donor in good health. This CDR3 reads CASTGGTSYEQYF. The CDR3, as DNA: TGTGCCAGCACAGGAGGGACCTCCTACGAGCAGTACTTC.